The rows below give T cell receptor beta chains drawn from one sample of a study of shared clonotypes between healthy human individuals. The assay was immunoSEQ multiplex PCR, and TCRdb's table has in-frame clones only and misses some. The repertoire holds some 2.3 million clones, 85% to 95% seen once, with 0.39% in the top ten. Specimen: naive CD4+ T cells from PBMCs. The receptors come from a man in his late teens or twenties in good health. Some clones in this sample may be carry-over from other donors' samples. Both conserved end residues are part of each CDR3. Each record gives: J gene, clone size, D gene, V gene, CDR3 DNA, CDR3 protein. A D gene is named only where the DNA matches it firmly. Not all rows give a size; the values are once, few, many and, for expanded clones, a class.

TRBJ2-2	.	.	TRBV21-1	TGTGCCAGCAGCAAAGACGTCTGGGCCAGCGGGGAGCTGTTTTTT	CASSKDVWASGELFF
TRBJ1-6	.	.	TRBV6-5	TGTGCCAGCAGTTCCGGGGGGCCCCTCCACTTT	CASSSGGPLHF
TRBJ2-2	.	TRBD1	TRBV10-3	TGTGCCATCAGCCCTGACAGGGCGAACACCGGGGAGCTGTTTTTT	CAISPDRANTGELFF
TRBJ2-1	.	TRBD2	TRBV5-1	TGCGCCAGCAGCCAAGGGTCGATCGGGAGGGCCTTGGTAAATGAGCAGTTCTTC	CASSQGSIGRALVNEQFF
TRBJ2-5	.	TRBD2	TRBV5-1	TGCGCCAGCAGCATCGGACTAGCGGGAGGTGGAGAGACCCAGTACTTC	CASSIGLAGGGETQYF
TRBJ2-1	.	.	TRBV19	TGTGCCAGTAGTATACGGGGGGCCGAGGGGGAGCAGTTCTTC	CASSIRGAEGEQFF
TRBJ2-5	.	TRBD2	TRBV4-2	TGTGCCAGCAGCCAAGGGGCTAGCGGGGCGGAGACCCAGTACTTC	CASSQGASGAETQYF
TRBJ2-7	.	.	TRBV11-2	TGTGCCAGCAGCTTAGTCGGGAGCTCCTACGAGCAGTACTTC	CASSLVGSSYEQYF
TRBJ2-1	.	.	TRBV7-3	TGTGCCAGCAGCTTACTAGGGGGTTACAATGAGCAGTTCTTC	CASSLLGGYNEQFF
TRBJ2-7	.	TRBD1	TRBV5-1	TGCGCCAGCAGCATAAACGGACAGGACTCCTACGAGCAGTACTTC	CASSINGQDSYEQYF
TRBJ2-7	.	TRBD2	TRBV6-1	TGTGCCAGCAGAGCCGGGACTATCACTACCTACGAGCAGTACTTC	CASRAGTITTYEQYF
TRBJ1-1	.	.	TRBV7-3	TGTGCCAGCAGCTCAATGGGGTCGGGAGGGAACACTGAAGCTTTCTTT	CASSSMGSGGNTEAFF
TRBJ1-2	few	TRBD1	TRBV7-2	TGTGCCAGCAGCAAAGGGGGAGACAGGGCCCCTGGTGGCTACACCTTC	CASSKGGDRAPGGYTF
TRBJ2-2	.	.	TRBV14	TGTGCCAGCAGCCGAGGACAGACGAACACCGGGGAGCTGTTTTTT	CASSRGQTNTGELFF
TRBJ2-1	.	.	TRBV28	TGTGCCAGCAGTCGAGCCAGTCTACCGGGCAATGAGCAGTTCTTC	CASSRASLPGNEQFF
TRBJ1-2	.	.	TRBV15	TGTGCCACCAGCAGAGATCTATCCACAGGGAATGGCTACACCTTC	CATSRDLSTGNGYTF
TRBJ2-7	.	TRBD2	TRBV19	TGTGCCAGTAGTAGCAGACTAGCGTGGGAGCAGTACTTC	CASSSRLAWEQYF
TRBJ2-3	.	TRBD2	TRBV5-4	TGTGCCAGCAGCTTGGAGCGGGAGGATACGCAGTATTTT	CASSLEREDTQYF
TRBJ2-2	.	.	TRBV9	TGTGCCAGCAGCGTAGATTTCTCCGGGGAGCTGTTTTTT	CASSVDFSGELFF
TRBJ2-7	once	TRBD2	TRBV25-1	TGTGCCAGCAGAGGGACTAGCGGGAGTTGGGGCTCCTACGAGCAGTACTTC	CASRGTSGSWGSYEQYF
TRBJ2-1	.	TRBD1	TRBV25-1	TGTGCCAGCAGTCCGGGACAGGGGACATCGGTGGGTTCCTATGAGCAGTTCTTC	CASSPGQGTSVGSYEQFF
TRBJ1-2	.	.	TRBV28	TGTGCCAGCACCACCACAGGGAGCGGACCTAACTATGGCTACACCTTC	CASTTTGSGPNYGYTF
TRBJ2-3	.	TRBD2	TRBV7-2	TGTGCCAGCAGCCCAACTAGCGGGTTCCACACAGATACGCAGTATTTT	CASSPTSGFHTDTQYF
TRBJ1-1	few	TRBD1	TRBV29-1	TGCAGCGGGGACAGGAACACTGAAGCTTTCTTT	CSGDRNTEAFF
TRBJ1-1	once	.	TRBV5-5	TGTGCCAGCAGCTTGGTGCTTCAGACTCGGGCTTTGAACACTGAAGCTTTCTTT	CASSLVLQTRALNTEAFF
TRBJ2-5	.	.	TRBV19	TGTGCCAGTAGTCCTCGGGGAGGCGTAGAGACCCAGTACTTC	CASSPRGGVETQYF
TRBJ2-1	.	TRBD1	TRBV28	TGTGCCAGCAGTTTCAACAGGGGGCTCAATGAGCAGTTCTTC	CASSFNRGLNEQFF
TRBJ1-3	.	.	TRBV10-3	TGTGCCATTGCGAGCTCTGGAAACACCATATATTTT	CAIASSGNTIYF
TRBJ2-5	.	TRBD2	TRBV5-8	TGTGCCAGCAGCTTCGGCCTAGCGGGAGGAGGGACGGAGACCCAGTACTTC	CASSFGLAGGGTETQYF